Each of the 25 T cell receptor beta chains below was sequenced from the same sample in a study of T cell responses to AZD1222 COVID-19 vaccine (dated by TCRdb to about 2021). What the time point label conveys for this sample: about 28 days (+/-7) after the second vaccine dose. The library was made by the immunoSEQ multiplex PCR assay. The table comes from immuneACCESS by way of TCRdb, which keeps in-frame sequences with V and J called. Part of the clones is missing from these tables; in studies checked, under half for an unresolved V gene and the rest for unknown reasons. The sample table lists around 120,000 clones, 75% to 90% of them with a count of one. The ten largest clones represent 6.5% to 7.5% of the sample. Material: peripheral blood, obtained 28 days after the second AZD1222 dose. These receptors were taken from an adult who received the AZD1222 COVID-19 vaccine.

The rearrangement links TRBV5-1 to TRBJ2-1; D not certain. V lost 1 base and J lost 5, with 4 bases in between. The CDR3 covers 12 residues. CDR1 is SGHRS, CDR2 YFSETQ, per germline. This CDR3 reads CASSLPDNEQFF. For the CDR3, the DNA is TGCGCCAGCAGCTTGCCCGACAATGAGCAGTTCTTC.

This clone has just a few counts. The rearrangement joins TRBV4-1 to TRBJ1-6; 9 bases are a match to TRBD1. The length of the CDR3 is 15 residues. After removal of 1 base from V and 9 bases from J, the junction contained 4 bases not matched to a gene. Germline V gives CDR1 MGHRA, CDR2 YSYEKL. The CDR3 is CASSQGQGVLSPLHF. CDR3 nucleotides: TGCGCCAGCAGCCAAGGACAGGGGGTACTTTCACCCCTCCACTTT.

The CDR3 DNA follows: TGTGCCAGCAGTGTCGGACTGGGAGCTTTCTTT. Protein sequence: CASSVGLGAFF. The rearrangement joins TRBV25-1 to TRBJ1-1; D remains ambiguous. Per germline, CDR1 MGHDK and CDR2 SYGVNS. This CDR3 spans 11 amino acids. The V end lost 4 bases, the J end lost 10 bases, and 10 bases lay between the germline ends.

This clone was counted once. The chain couples TRBV6-5 to TRBJ1-6; 8 positions match TRBD1. CDR1 and CDR2 from the germline V gene are MNHEY and SVGAGI. V lost 7 bases, J lost 7 bases, and 6 bases stayed unmatched. CDR3 length: 14 residues. CDR3 sequence reads: CASTPTGANSPLHF. The CDR3 coding sequence is TGTGCCAGCACCCCGACAGGGGCGAATTCACCCCTCCACTTT.

The CDR3 sequence is CAIAGDHTDTQYF. The CDR3 DNA reads TGTGCCATCGCGGGGGACCACACAGATACGCAGTATTTT. The chain employs TRBV10-3 and TRBJ2-3; 7 nucleotides agree with TRBD2. CDR3 length: 13 amino acids. The V and J ends lost 8 bases and 2 bases, in that order; junction bases with no gene match: 4. CDR1 is ENHRY, CDR2 SYGVKD, per germline.

V usage is TRBV5-1 and J usage is TRBJ2-7; no definite D call. This CDR3 region has 14 residues. Deletions cut 3 bases from V and 1 base from J, with 11 bases between. Germline loops: CDR1 SGHRS, CDR2 YFSETQ. CDR3 DNA sequence: TGCGCCAGCAGCTGGAGTGGTGAATCCTACGAGCAGTACTTC. The encoded protein is CASSWSGESYEQYF.

The V gene is TRBV11-3, the J gene TRBJ1-6; weak D call: TRBD1 (5 bases). The V and J ends lost 5 bases and 5 bases respectively, with 13 bases between them. Germline V gene data show CDR1 as SGHNT and CDR2 as YENEEA. The CDR3 is 15 amino acids. The CDR3: CASSSTGTNNSPLHF. The CDR3 DNA reads as TGTGCCAGCAGCAGTACGGGGACGAATAATTCACCCCTCCACTTT.

J is TRBJ2-7 and V is TRBV7-2; 9 bases agree with TRBD2. The CDR3 extends over 16 amino acids. Looked up from germline, CDR1 is SGHTA and CDR2 is FQGNSA. Trimming removed 1 base from V and 6 bases from J; junction bases left unmatched: 10. The CDR3 protein is CASSLGVAGGQVEQYF. The DNA of the CDR3 is TGTGCCAGCAGCTTAGGTGTGGCGGGAGGGCAGGTCGAGCAGTACTTC.

The chain carries TRBV2 and TRBJ2-7; 8 bases agree with TRBD1. Germline V gene lookup returns CDR1 SNHLY and CDR2 FYNNEI. There are 14 residues in the CDR3. V lost 6 bases to trimming and J lost 0 bases; unmatched junction nucleotides: 4. CDR3 protein: CASSRGRSSYEQYF. CDR3 DNA sequence: TGTGCCAGCAGCAGGGGGCGAAGCTCCTACGAGCAGTACTTC. Combining the CDR3 with reference TRBV2 and TRBJ2-7 gives the whole variable domain EPEVTQTPSHQVTQMGQEVILRCVPISNHLYFYWYRQILGQKVEFLVSFYNNEISEKSEIFDDQFSVERPDGSNFTLKIRSTKLEDSAMYFCASSRGRSSYEQYFGPGTRLTVT.

The V gene is TRBV10-1, the J gene TRBJ2-2; D might be TRBD2 (6 bases). V lost 3 bases to trimming and J lost 1 base, with 9 bases between them. The CDR3 runs to 15 residues. Germline V lookup: CDR1 WNHNN, CDR2 SYGVQD (reference sequence). This CDR3 is CASSDSGRNTGELFF. The CDR3 DNA reads TGCGCCAGCAGTGATAGCGGTCGGAACACCGGGGAGCTGTTTTTT.

The genes are TRBV6-5 and TRBJ1-2; D ambiguous. V was cut by 6 bases and J by 3 bases, with 11 bases left in between. CDR1 is MNHEY and CDR2 is SVGAGI in the germline V gene. The CDR3 totals 13 residues. CDR3 sequence: CASRPPSYYGYTF. In DNA form, the CDR3 reads TGTGCCAGCAGACCACCATCGTACTATGGCTACACCTTC.

This clone was seen a single time. This chain uses TRBV6-4 with TRBJ1-2, with 7 bases fitting TRBD1. V gave up 6 bases and J gave up 1 base; unmatched junction bases: 5. The germline V gene has CDR1 MRHNA and CDR2 SNTAGT. The CDR3 runs 14 residues. The CDR3 DNA reads as TGTGCCAGCAGCCCGGGACAGCTTAACTATGGCTACACCTTC. Encoded protein: CASSPGQLNYGYTF.

This sequence joins TRBV29-1 and TRBJ1-4; tentatively, D is TRBD1 (5 bases). V lost 7 bases to trimming and J lost 8 bases, with 17 bases between them. Germline V lookup: CDR1 SQVTM, CDR2 ANQGSEA. The CDR3 is 13 residues long. DNA of the CDR3: TGCAGCGCACTACGGGACGCCCGGGAAAAACTGTTTTTT. Its translation is CSALRDAREKLFF.

This clone was detected only a few times. This chain links TRBV7-3 with TRBJ2-6; D uncertain. Trimming took 4 bases from V and 2 from J, leaving 6 bases between them. This CDR3 is built from 14 residues. Looked up from germline, CDR1 is SGHTA and CDR2 is FQGTGA. The CDR3 region is CASSSAPGANVLTF. The CDR3 nucleotides read TGTGCCAGCAGCTCCGCCCCTGGGGCCAACGTCCTGACTTTC. Full variable domain (missing parts from reference TRBV7-3 and TRBJ2-6): GAGVSQTPSNKVTEKGKYVELRCDPISGHTALYWYRQSLGQGPEFLIYFQGTGAADDSGLPNDRFFAVRPEGSVSTLKIQRTERGDSAVYLCASSSAPGANVLTFGAGSRLTVL.

Only one count was recorded for this clone. The CDR3: CASSQRVRGGADTQYF. The DNA of the CDR3 is TGCGCCAGCAGCCAACGTGTTAGAGGGGGCGCAGATACGCAGTATTTT. The J gene is TRBJ2-3, the V gene TRBV4-3; 7 bases line up with TRBD1. Germline V gene sequence: CDR1 LGHNA, CDR2 YSLEER. Losses at the gene ends were 2 bases for V and 4 bases for J; bases not matched to a gene: 9. The CDR3 sequence is 16 residues long.

The V gene is TRBV6-5, the J gene TRBJ1-1; TRBD1 might be the D (5 bases). With 6 bases removed from V and 0 bases from J, the gap between germline ends came to 14 bases. CDR1 and CDR2 (germline): MNHEY, SVGAGI. This CDR3 region has 15 residues. The CDR3 sequence: CASRGDGGMNTEAFF. The CDR3 DNA reads TGTGCCAGCAGGGGGGATGGGGGAATGAACACTGAAGCTTTCTTT.

This rearrangement joins TRBV12-5 to TRBJ2-7, with 7 positions matching TRBD1. This CDR3 has 14 residues. Germline CDR1 is LGHNT and CDR2 is FRNRAP. Trimming took 9 bases from V and 0 from J; bases not matched to a gene: 8. CDR3 in amino acids: CASRRTGVSYEQYF. The CDR3 DNA reads TGTGCTAGCCGGAGAACAGGGGTCTCCTACGAGCAGTACTTC.

V and J are TRBV5-4 and TRBJ2-7; TRBD2 aligns across 8 bases. With 0 bases clipped from V and 0 bases from J, the junction kept 5 bases outside the gene matches. CDR3 length equals 16 residues. The germline gives CDR1 SGHNT, CDR2 YYREEE (reference sequence). The CDR3 nucleotides read TGTGCCAGCAGCTTGGGGGGACTAGGGAGCTCCTACGAGCAGTACTTC. It translates to CASSLGGLGSSYEQYF.

This CDR3 reads CASSPRPRGGLRDEQFF. CDR3 in DNA: TGTGCCAGCAGTCCTAGGCCTAGGGGGGGCCTTAGGGATGAGCAGTTCTTC. The rearrangement joins TRBV27 to TRBJ2-1; the D gene is possibly TRBD2 (7 bases). This CDR3 is 17 amino acids long. Per the germline V gene, CDR1 is MNHEY and CDR2 is SMNVEV (reference sequence). V dropped 5 bases and J dropped 8 bases, with 25 bases sitting between them.

The chain employs TRBV25-1 and TRBJ1-3; the D is unclear. Trimming took off 3 bases at V and 8 bases at J, with 11 bases between the two ends. The CDR3 runs to 13 residues. The germline gives CDR1 MGHDK, CDR2 SYGVNS. The CDR3 loop is CASSDPGRDTIYF. CDR3 sequence (DNA): TGTGCCAGCAGTGATCCTGGACGGGACACCATATATTTT.

The rearrangement joins TRBV27 to TRBJ1-5, with D maybe TRBD1 (6 bases). V dropped 3 bases and J dropped 0 bases, with 12 bases sitting between them. This CDR3 spans 16 amino acids. Germline CDR1 and CDR2: MNHEY and SMNVEV (reference sequence). Written as DNA, the CDR3 is TGTGCCAGCAGTTTCGGACCGGGGGCTAGCAATCAGCCCCAGCATTTT. Its protein is CASSFGPGASNQPQHF.

The chain combines TRBV15 with TRBJ1-1; TRBD1 might be the D (5 bases). This CDR3 has 13 amino acids. Germline V lookup: CDR1 LNHNV, CDR2 YYDKDF (reference sequence). V was trimmed by 4 bases and J by 2 bases, leaving 8 bases between them. CDR3 region: CATSKDINTEAFF. The CDR3 DNA reads as TGTGCCACCAGCAAGGACATAAACACTGAAGCTTTCTTT.

A few counts support this clone. The chain joins TRBV10-3 to TRBJ1-1, with 7 bases that match TRBD1. The CDR3 covers 15 residues. Per the germline V gene, CDR1 is ENHRY and CDR2 is SYGVKD. V trimming: 2 bases; J trimming: 4 bases; junction bases outside the gene matches: 7. CDR3: CAISETGDHFTEAFF. In DNA, the CDR3 is TGTGCCATCAGTGAGACAGGGGATCATTTCACTGAAGCTTTCTTT.

The V call is TRBV7-9, the J call TRBJ2-7; TRBD1 agrees at 8 bases. Per germline, CDR1 SEHNR and CDR2 FQNEAQ (reference sequence). The ends lost 1 base at V and 4 bases at J; junction bases unmatched: 3. The CDR3 runs 14 residues. This CDR3 reads CASSLGTGKYEQYF. The DNA of the CDR3 is TGTGCCAGCAGCTTAGGGACAGGGAAATACGAGCAGTACTTC.

Points on this clone: Germline and junction disagree at one end, which may indicate a read error. The chain is built from TRBV7-7 and TRBJ2-2; the match to TRBD2 covers 7 bases. This CDR3 has 15 residues. Germline V gives CDR1 SSHAT, CDR2 FNYEAQ (reference sequence). DNA of the CDR3: TGTGCTAGCAGCCAGCGGGAAGCAAACACCGGGGAGCTGTTTTTT. Its protein is CASSQREANTGELFF.